This TCR beta chain appears in the sequencing data of a study of blood T cell repertoires in COVID-19. Study details: Samples of COVID-19 (acute and convalescent) were obtained from the United States, Italy and Spain. Nucleic acid was either cDNA or gDNA, and it came from T cells, B-cell-depleted T cells, or PBMCs.

Trimming took off 6 bases at V and 0 bases at J, with 14 bases between the two ends. The germline V gene has CDR1 SGHRS and CDR2 YFSETQ. CDR3 size: 15 residues. Per the study methods: Reference gene primer amplification yielded estimated nucleated cell counts. Produced via immunoSEQ multiplex PCR; TCRdb's table is partial and in-frame only. The V and J calls and clone size are taken from that table; D and trimming were inferred from the DNA. The data contain some 270,000 clones, 89% of them singletons. The sample was peripheral blood. V gene TRBV5-1 combines with J gene TRBJ2-3; TRBD1 might be the D (5 bases). The receptor was isolated from a woman in her thirties or forties who had recovered from COVID-19. CDR3 sequence: CASTNQGTSTDTQYF. CDR3 nucleotide sequence: TGCGCCAGCACCAACCAGGGAACTAGCACAGATACGCAGTATTTT.